A selection of T cell receptor beta chains follows, all from one sample in a study of immune evolution from preneoplasia to lung adenocarcinoma. This table comes from immunoSEQ multiplex PCR, and its TCRdb copy is limited to in-frame clones, with some not included. The data contain about 12,000 clones, around 85% of them singletons. The sequenced sample consisted of FFPE tissue from an adenomatous hyperplasia lung lesion. All receptors come from a person between 50 and 70 years old with lung adenocarcinoma. CDR3s include the opening cysteine and the closing phenylalanine or tryptophan. The D gene is left open where the match is weak. Size tells how often a clone was seen (once, few, many) or the class of an expanded clone, and some rows leave it out.

cdr3_aa cdr3_nt j_call clone_size v_call cdr3_length d_call
CASISREGAYEQYF TGTGCCAGCATCTCGAGGGAGGGAGCCTACGAGCAGTACTTC TRBJ2-7 NA TRBV2 14 TRBD2
CATSTSSVTDTQYF TGTGCCACCAGCACGTCCTCGGTCACAGATACGCAGTATTTT TRBJ2-3 NA TRBV15 14 NA
CASSMEGSGANVLTF TGTGCCAGCAGCATGGAGGGCTCTGGGGCCAACGTCCTGACTTTC TRBJ2-6 NA TRBV11-3 15 NA
CASSLEQARKFYNEQFF TGTGCCAGCAGCTTAGAACAGGCCCGAAAATTCTACAATGAGCAGTTCTTC TRBJ2-1 NA TRBV7-9 17 NA
CASSYSDRYGYTF TGTGCCAGCAGTTACTCGGACCGATATGGCTACACCTTC TRBJ1-2 NA TRBV6-5 13 NA
CASSVAGVGQPQHF TGTGCCAGCAGCGTAGCAGGGGTGGGTCAGCCCCAGCATTTT TRBJ1-5 NA TRBV9 14 NA
CASSPRAEGGNQPQHF TGTGCCAGCAGCCCTCGGGCGGAGGGCGGCAATCAGCCCCAGCATTTT TRBJ1-5 NA TRBV5-5 16 NA
CASSPRGGEAFF TGTGCCAGCAGCCCCAGAGGAGGTGAAGCTTTCTTT TRBJ1-1 few TRBV6-6 12 NA
CASSQIAGGRGPGELFF TGCGCCAGCAGCCAGATAGCGGGAGGGCGTGGACCCGGGGAGCTGTTTTTT TRBJ2-2 few TRBV4-1 17 TRBD2
CASRNEGGTEAFF TGTGCCAGCAGGAACGAGGGGGGCACTGAAGCTTTCTTT TRBJ1-1 NA TRBV6-6 13 NA
CASSLPGRIETQYF TGTGCCAGCAGTTTACCGGGGCGCATCGAGACCCAGTACTTC TRBJ2-5 NA TRBV28 14 NA
CASSFNRGQYEQYF TGTGCCAGCAGCTTCAACAGGGGCCAGTACGAGCAGTACTTC TRBJ2-7 NA TRBV11-3 14 TRBD1
CASSVGTSRSYEQYF TGTGCCAGCAGCGTGGGGACTAGCAGATCCTACGAGCAGTACTTC TRBJ2-7 NA TRBV9 15 TRBD2
CASSYSDGDSYEQYF TGTGCCAGCAGTTACTCCGATGGAGACTCCTACGAGCAGTACTTC TRBJ2-7 NA TRBV6-5 15 NA
CASSLDRQVHHGYTF TGTGCCAGCAGCTTAGATCGACAGGTTCATCATGGCTACACCTTC TRBJ1-2 NA TRBV11-2 15 NA
CASSKPGPLGGYTF TGTGCCAGCAGCAAACCTGGGCCCCTGGGAGGCTACACCTTC TRBJ1-2 NA TRBV27 14 NA
CASRELPGQGANEQFF TGTGCCAGCAGGGAACTCCCGGGACAGGGGGCCAATGAGCAGTTCTTC TRBJ2-1 NA TRBV6-1 16 TRBD1
CASSLSRVADTQYF TGTGCCAGCAGCTTATCCCGGGTTGCAGATACGCAGTATTTT TRBJ2-3 NA TRBV7-6 14 NA
CASSVTQQYEQYF TGTGCCAGCAGTGTCACCCAACAGTACGAGCAGTACTTC TRBJ2-7 NA TRBV6-1 13 NA
CASSFGNYEQYF TGTGCCAGCAGTTTCGGGAACTACGAGCAGTACTTC TRBJ2-7 NA TRBV28 12 NA
CASSLVGSAKNIQYF TGTGCCAGCAGCTTGGTCGGGAGTGCCAAAAACATTCAGTACTTC TRBJ2-4 NA TRBV5-4 15 NA
CASSPRTGGNQETQYF TGTGCCAGCAGCCCCCGGACAGGGGGCAACCAAGAGACCCAGTACTTC TRBJ2-5 NA TRBV14 16 TRBD1
CASSPLPRRNEQFF TGTGCCAGCTCACCCCTGCCGCGCCGCAATGAGCAGTTCTTC TRBJ2-1 few TRBV18 14 NA
CASSRTSEGYEQYF TGTGCCAGCTCCCGGACTAGCGAGGGCTACGAGCAGTACTTC TRBJ2-7 NA TRBV18 14 TRBD2
CASSNRDRVFGYTF TGTGCCAGCTCAAACCGGGACAGGGTATTCGGCTACACCTTC TRBJ1-2 NA TRBV18 14 TRBD1
CASSPQPRFGLAGDEQYF TGTGCCAGCAGCCCTCAACCCAGATTTGGACTAGCGGGGGACGAGCAGTACTTC TRBJ2-7 few TRBV4-2 18 TRBD2
CASSLYPGGSYEQFF TGTGCCAGCAGTTTATATCCAGGGGGATCGTATGAGCAGTTCTTC TRBJ2-1 NA TRBV27 15 TRBD1
CASSQYNPRGSEAFF TGTGCCAGCAGCCAATACAACCCGAGGGGGTCTGAAGCTTTCTTT TRBJ1-1 NA TRBV11-3 15 NA
CASSQGVLLAGLAKNIQYF TGTGCCAGCAGCCAAGGTGTGCTACTAGCGGGACTAGCCAAAAACATTCAGTACTTC TRBJ2-4 NA TRBV4-2 19 TRBD2
CASLEAGTGSTDTQYF TGTGCCAGCCTGGAGGCAGGGACGGGTAGCACAGATACGCAGTATTTT TRBJ2-3 NA TRBV5-6 16 NA
CASSVDPGSTYEQYF TGTGCCAGCAGCGTAGATCCGGGGAGTACCTACGAGCAGTACTTC TRBJ2-7 NA TRBV9 15 NA
CASSEKGGGLAGVRETQYF TGTGCCAGCAGTGAGAAAGGAGGGGGACTAGCGGGAGTAAGGGAGACCCAGTACTTC TRBJ2-5 NA TRBV2 19 TRBD2
CASRSPSGIPRDYEQYF TGTGCCAGCAGATCCCCCAGCGGGATCCCACGCGATTACGAGCAGTACTTC TRBJ2-7 NA TRBV28 17 TRBD2
CASMSSGANVLTF TGTGCCAGCATGTCGTCCGGGGCCAACGTCCTGACTTTC TRBJ2-6 NA TRBV6-1 13 NA
CASSDGGWVPQHF TGTGCCAGCAGTGACGGGGGATGGGTTCCCCAGCATTTT TRBJ1-5 once TRBV25-1 13 NA